This T cell receptor (beta chain) is drawn from a study of T cell responses to AZD1222 COVID-19 vaccine. On this clone: The antigen is not known.

Libraries were prepared by immunoSEQ multiplex PCR; TCRdb keeps only in-frame clonotypes and omits some of them. There are about 130,000 clones in the sample; over 65% occur only once, and about 4% lies in the top ten. Points from the study as a whole: Clonal diversity was possibly underestimated, and white British individuals and females predominated among donors. Spike-specific TCR breadth and depth grew following two AZD1222 doses. The repertoires were collected only after the peak T cell response.

Trimming took 6 bases from V and 5 from J; bases not matched to a gene: 13. The CDR3 is 17 residues long. Germline CDR1 reads SGHRS; CDR2 reads YFSETQ. This receptor was taken from an adult in good health. This chain connects TRBV5-1 to TRBJ2-5; 13 nucleotides align to TRBD2. Sample: peripheral blood, taken on day 0 of AZD1222 vaccination. In nucleotides, the CDR3 is TGCGCCAGCACTGCTACTAGCGGGGGGGCCGGATCGGAGACCCAGTACTTC. Residues: CASTATSGGAGSETQYF.